These T cell receptor beta chains were read from a single sample in a study of cytomegalovirus exposure and HLA in healthy donors. This table comes from immunoSEQ multiplex PCR, and its TCRdb copy is limited to in-frame clones, with some not included. This sample yields some 110,000 clones, of which roughly 80% are seen a single time; 8.6% belongs to the top ten. Sequences were obtained from PBMCs. Source of these receptors: a woman between 35 and 50 years old in good health and CMV-seropositive. The CDR3 runs from the conserved cysteine through the conserved F or W. The D gene is left open where the match is weak. Size values are once, few and many counts, or a class for expanded clones, and some rows have none.

abundance	v_gene	d_gene	j_gene	CDR3nt	CDR3aa
.	TRBV5-1	.	TRBJ2-2	TGCGCCAGCAGCTTGGGTCCCGAAGGGGCCGGGGAGCTGTTTTTT	CASSLGPEGAGELFF
.	TRBV11-2	.	TRBJ2-1	TGTGCCAGCAGCCCGGGCGAGGGTGAGCAGTTCTTC	CASSPGEGEQFF
.	TRBV9	TRBD1	TRBJ2-3	TGTGCCAGCAGCGTAGTACAGGGGGGCCCAGATACGCAGTATTTT	CASSVVQGGPDTQYF
.	TRBV2	TRBD2	TRBJ2-1	TGTGCCAGCAGTGCCACCGGACTAGCGGGAACGAGTGAGCAGTTCTTC	CASSATGLAGTSEQFF
few	TRBV6-6	.	TRBJ2-1	TGTGCCAGCAGTTACTCGTTGCCCGCCCCCAGGAATGAGCAGTTCTTC	CASSYSLPAPRNEQFF
.	TRBV28	.	TRBJ1-5	TGTGCCAGCAGTTTACGCCCTCCGGGCAATCAGCCCCAGCATTTT	CASSLRPPGNQPQHF
.	TRBV30	.	TRBJ2-1	TGTGCCTGGAGAAAGACAGAATACTCCTACAATGAGCAGTTCTTC	CAWRKTEYSYNEQFF
.	TRBV28	TRBD1	TRBJ1-2	TGTGCCAGCAGTTACCCGCAGGGGGCCTATGGCTACACCTTC	CASSYPQGAYGYTF
.	TRBV5-1	TRBD1	TRBJ2-7	TGCGCCAGCAGACTTTCGGACAGGGCTTACTACGAGCAGTACTTC	CASRLSDRAYYEQYF
.	TRBV7-9	.	TRBJ1-5	TGTGCCAGCAGCTTAACTGCACAGAGCAATCAGCCCCAGCATTTT	CASSLTAQSNQPQHF
few	TRBV19	.	TRBJ1-1	TGTGCCAGTAGTATTTCGCCGGGGAACACTGAAGCTTTCTTT	CASSISPGNTEAFF
.	TRBV2	TRBD1	TRBJ1-1	TGTGCCAGCAGTGCCGGGACAGTGCTCTACACTGAAGCTTTCTTT	CASSAGTVLYTEAFF
.	TRBV5-1	TRBD1	TRBJ1-3	TGCGCCAGCAGCCCCCGGACAGGATGGTCTGGAAACACCATATATTTT	CASSPRTGWSGNTIYF
.	TRBV19	TRBD2	TRBJ2-3	TGTGCCAGTTCGCTAGCGGGGAACGGGGATACGCAGTATTTT	CASSLAGNGDTQYF
.	TRBV7-9	.	TRBJ1-2	TGTGCCAGCACGGCGGTGGGGGGAACCTATGGCTACACCTTC	CASTAVGGTYGYTF
few	TRBV11-2	TRBD1	TRBJ2-7	TGTGCCAGCAGCGCTATACTCGGGACAGGCGGATACGAGCAGTACTTC	CASSAILGTGGYEQYF
once	TRBV10-3	.	TRBJ2-2	TGTGCCATCAGTAAGGGGACCGGGGAGCTGTTTTTT	CAISKGTGELFF
once	TRBV18	TRBD1	TRBJ1-1	TGTGCCAGCTCACTCACGTTACAGGGGGCATTCACCACTGAAGCTTTCTTT	CASSLTLQGAFTTEAFF
few	TRBV19	.	TRBJ2-7	TGTGCCAGTAGTCCCCTTAAGAGGTCTGGTGGCGAGCAGTACTTC	CASSPLKRSGGEQYF
.	TRBV19	TRBD2	TRBJ2-1	TGTGCCAGTAGTATATCCCACTTAGCGGGACCTTACAATGAGCAGTTCTTC	CASSISHLAGPYNEQFF
.	TRBV2	TRBD1	TRBJ1-5	TGTGCAGGTGGCAGGGGGCGAGATCAGCCCCAGCATTTT	CAGGRGRDQPQHF
.	TRBV11-3	TRBD1	TRBJ1-4	TGTGCCAGCAGCCGGACAGGGCTGAATGAAAAACTGTTTTTT	CASSRTGLNEKLFF
.	TRBV28	TRBD1	TRBJ1-2	TGTGCCAGCAGCTCACCGGGGACAGCTCTGGACTATGGCTACACCTTC	CASSSPGTALDYGYTF
.	TRBV5-1	TRBD2	TRBJ2-3	TGCGCCAGCAGCTTTGCGGGGGGCCTGGGAGATACGCAGTATTTT	CASSFAGGLGDTQYF
.	TRBV5-1	TRBD1	TRBJ2-2	TGCGCCAGCAGCGGGACAGTTTCGAACACCGGGGAGCTGTTTTTT	CASSGTVSNTGELFF
.	TRBV11-1	.	TRBJ2-1	TGTGCCAGCAGCCAGTACAATGAGCAGTTCTTC	CASSQYNEQFF
.	TRBV9	TRBD1	TRBJ2-5	TGTGCCAGCAGCGCCGGTGACAGGGGGCAGGGAGAGACCCAGTACTTC	CASSAGDRGQGETQYF
.	TRBV4-3	TRBD1	TRBJ2-7	TGCGCCAGCAGCCAAAAATTCAAGCCGGGACAGGGAGAGTACGAGCAGTACTTC	CASSQKFKPGQGEYEQYF
.	TRBV11-3	TRBD1	TRBJ1-4	TGTGCCAGCAGCTTAGAGGGCCCGGGGACAGGGGTAAATGAAAAACTGTTTTTT	CASSLEGPGTGVNEKLFF
once	TRBV7-6	.	TRBJ1-4	TGTGCCAGCAGCTTAGAGGGGTCAACTAATGAAAAACTGTTTTTT	CASSLEGSTNEKLFF
.	TRBV11-2	TRBD2	TRBJ2-1	TGTGCCAGCAGCTCTCGGACTAGCGGTCGCAATGAGCAGTTCTTC	CASSSRTSGRNEQFF
.	TRBV5-6	.	TRBJ2-2	TGTGCCAGCAGCTACGGTCCCCTCACCGGGGAGCTGTTTTTT	CASSYGPLTGELFF
.	TRBV5-4	TRBD2	TRBJ2-7	TGTGCCAGCAGCTTGACCGGGACTAGCAGAGACTACGAGCAGTACTTC	CASSLTGTSRDYEQYF
.	TRBV19	TRBD1	TRBJ1-6	TGTGCCAGTAGTAGAGGGACAGGGAATAATTCACCCCTCCACTTT	CASSRGTGNNSPLHF
.	TRBV7-3	.	TRBJ2-3	TGTGCCAGCAGCGGGGGCGTGAGCCCTAGCACAGATACGCAGTATTTT	CASSGGVSPSTDTQYF
.	TRBV5-1	.	TRBJ1-2	TGCGCCAGCAGCCCGGACAGCCTCTATGGCTACACCTTC	CASSPDSLYGYTF
few	TRBV10-3	TRBD1	TRBJ1-4	TGTGCCATCAGTGAGCCACTGACAGGGGGGAATGAAAAACTGTTTTTT	CAISEPLTGGNEKLFF
.	TRBV11-2	.	TRBJ2-7	TGTGCCAGCAGCTTAGCTACAGGGCCCTATTACGAGCAGTACTTC	CASSLATGPYYEQYF
.	TRBV5-6	.	TRBJ2-3	TGTGCCAGCAGCTTGTTGGACAGCCTCCTTAGGGATACGCAGTATTTT	CASSLLDSLLRDTQYF
.	TRBV19	.	TRBJ1-1	TGTGCCAGTAGTATAGTAGGGGTCAGGACTGAAGCTTTCTTT	CASSIVGVRTEAFF
.	TRBV2	.	TRBJ2-3	TGTGCCAGCAGGGGAGCTAGCACAGATACGCAGTATTTT	CASRGASTDTQYF
.	TRBV19	TRBD1	TRBJ1-3	TGTGCCAGTAGTATGACAGGGAGCTCTGGAAACACCATATATTTT	CASSMTGSSGNTIYF
.	TRBV4-2	TRBD1	TRBJ1-5	TGTGCCAGCAGCCAAGAGGGGACAGTCAATCAGCCCCAGCATTTT	CASSQEGTVNQPQHF
few	TRBV7-6	.	TRBJ2-1	TGTGCCAGCAGCTTAGGTGGCGCCTGGGGAGATGAGCAGTTCTTC	CASSLGGAWGDEQFF
.	TRBV2	TRBD1	TRBJ2-7	TGTGCCAGCAGTGAAGGCCCCAGGACAGGGGGCTACGAGCAGTACTTC	CASSEGPRTGGYEQYF
.	TRBV27	.	TRBJ2-7	TGTGCCAGCAGTTCCCACCGGCAGGGAAGCGAGCAGTACTTC	CASSSHRQGSEQYF
few	TRBV11-2	.	TRBJ1-2	TGTGCCAGCAGCTTAGTTTGGGGGCGGCAATCTAACTATGGCTACACCTTC	CASSLVWGRQSNYGYTF
.	TRBV4-3	TRBD1	TRBJ2-7	TGCGCCAGCAGCCAAGGCCGGGACAGGGGGCTCTACGAGCAGTACTTC	CASSQGRDRGLYEQYF
.	TRBV9	.	TRBJ2-5	TGTGCCAGCAGCGTAGGTCCCGGAGAGACCCAGTACTTC	CASSVGPGETQYF
.	TRBV5-8	.	TRBJ2-1	TGTGCCAGCAGCTTGGGGGCAGGGAGGATCAATGAGCAGTTCTTC	CASSLGAGRINEQFF
.	TRBV18	TRBD1	TRBJ1-3	TGTGCCAGCTCACCCGGGACAGGTGGGAGAAACACCATATATTTT	CASSPGTGGRNTIYF
.	TRBV5-1	.	TRBJ2-3	TGCGCCAGCAGCTTGGTTCACGGGAGCACAGATACGCAGTATTTT	CASSLVHGSTDTQYF
.	TRBV6-5	TRBD1	TRBJ2-1	TGTGCCAGCAGAGGACAGGGGTACAATGAGCAGTTCTTC	CASRGQGYNEQFF